Below, 14 T cell receptor beta chains from the same sample are listed, as sequenced in a study of regulatory T cells in long-lasting Graves disease. CDR3-region Arm-PCR and iRepertoire HTBI primers produced the TCR beta libraries. TCRdb redid the calling of the multiplex PCR reads with MiXCR, one entry per CDR3 protein. The table includes 400,000 to 600,000 distinct CDR3 sequences, 20% to 25% detected once. Time point reported: persistent/refractory GD, antithyroid drugs over 5 years with positive TRAb. Researchers made the TCR library from RNA that was extracted from PBMCs. This specimen was peripheral blood mononuclear cells (PBMCs), taken when the disease was refractory, from a patient treated with antithyroid drugs. The receptors were gathered from a female donor with Graves disease.

This clonotype was seen ten or more times. The chain uses TRBV6-5 and TRBJ2-7, with D maybe TRBD2 (6 bases). The CDR3 length is 13 residues. With 4 bases removed from V and 10 bases from J, the gap between germline ends came to 17 bases. Germline lookup yields CDR1 MNHEY and CDR2 SVGAGI. For the CDR3, the DNA is TGTGCCAGCAGTTCAACCCAACCGGGAGTCCAGTACTTC. Amino acid sequence: CASSSTQPGVQYF.

The V and J genes are TRBV2 and TRBJ1-3; maybe TRBD1 (6 bases). Trimming removed 6 bases at V and 0 bases at J, with 9 bases between. The CDR3 length is 14 residues. Germline V gene sequence: CDR1 SNHLY, CDR2 FYNNEI. The CDR3 nucleotides read TGTGCCAGCAGGCGGACAGTCTCTGGAAACACCATATATTTT. Translating gives CASRRTVSGNTIYF.

This clonotype was recorded at least ten times. This chain links TRBV7-9 with TRBJ1-1; maybe TRBD1 (6 bases). The CDR3 contains 14 residues. Germline V lookup: CDR1 SEHNR, CDR2 FQNEAQ (reference sequence). Deletions cut 1 base from V and 4 bases from J, with 10 bases between. CDR3 sequence: CASSLEDSPTEAFF. The CDR3 region has the DNA TGTGCCAGCAGCTTAGAGGACAGTCCCACTGAAGCTTTCTTT.

This clonotype was picked up a small number of times. V gene TRBV20-1 combines with J gene TRBJ1-6; D not certain. V gave up 2 bases and J gave up 14 bases, with 19 bases separating them. The CDR3 runs 14 residues. The germline V gene has CDR1 DFQATT and CDR2 SNEGSKA (reference sequence). This CDR3 reads CSARPPGPSSTLHF. The CDR3 DNA follows: TGCAGTGCTAGACCCCCCGGACCCTCCTCAACCCTCCACTTT.

Regarding this clonotype: This sequence may be a read error, since a much larger clone differs from it by one base. The rearrangement uses TRBV3-1 and TRBJ1-2; tentatively, D is TRBD1 (5 bases). The length of the CDR3 is 13 residues. Per germline, CDR1 LGHDT and CDR2 YNNKEL (reference sequence). The CDR3 loop is CAGSQGGDYGYTF. CDR3 DNA sequence: TGTGCCGGCAGCCAAGGAGGGGACTATGGCTACACCTTC.

This clonotype was seen only a few times. With a much larger clone just one base away, this may be a read error. V gene TRBV12-3 or TRBV12-4 combines with J gene TRBJ2-2; D not resolved. The CDR3 sequence is 14 residues long. Trimming removed 11 bases from V and 0 bases from J, with 13 bases in between. The CDR3 loop is CAGNPSPNTGELFF. For the CDR3, the DNA is TGTGCCGGCAATCCTTCCCCGAACACCGGGGAGCTGTTTTTT.

This clonotype was observed many times. The chain carries TRBV6-1 and TRBJ1-1; D might be TRBD1 (5 bases). The CDR3 spans 13 residues. Deletions cut 7 bases from V and 8 bases from J, with 17 bases between. Germline V CDR1 and CDR2: MNHNS, SASEGT. The CDR3 protein is CASTRTPHGEAFF. Here the CDR3 DNA reads TGTGCCAGCACCCGGACACCTCATGGGGAAGCTTTCTTT.

Ten or more counts support this clonotype. The CDR3 is CASSLAGTLGARTEAFF. CDR3 DNA: TGTGCCAGCAGTTTAGCTGGGACCCTAGGAGCTCGCACTGAAGCTTTCTTT. The rearrangement links TRBV28 to TRBJ1-1, with a weak D call TRBD1 (5 bases). V was trimmed by 2 bases and J by 4 bases, leaving 20 bases between them. Germline loops: CDR1 MDHEN, CDR2 SYDVKM. This CDR3 region has 17 residues.

V is TRBV7-2 and J is TRBJ1-2, with a tentative D call TRBD1 (5 bases). CDR1 is SGHTA and CDR2 is FQGNSA in the germline V gene. The CDR3 totals 14 residues. The V gene lost 0 bases and the J gene lost 8 bases, with 13 bases spanning the gap. Here the CDR3 DNA reads TGTGCCAGCAGCTTAGCGCAGAAGGGGTACGGCTACACCTTC. Protein sequence: CASSLAQKGYGYTF.

This clonotype was counted at least ten times. V usage is TRBV7-9 and J usage is TRBJ2-7, with 7 positions matching TRBD2. Germline values: CDR1 SEHNR, CDR2 FQNEAQ (reference sequence). CDR3 length: 14 residues. Trimming at V came to 9 bases and at J to 5 bases, leaving 13 bases not matched to a gene. CDR3 nucleotides: TGTGCCAGTATGATGGATAGCGGGCTCGACGAGCAGTACTTC. It is translated as CASMMDSGLDEQYF.

This clonotype was seen many times. The chain joins TRBV28 to TRBJ2-2, with 9 bases that match TRBD2. V lost 4 bases, J lost 0 bases, and 6 bases stayed unmatched. The CDR3 sequence is 17 residues long. CDR1 and CDR2 from the germline V gene are MDHEN and SYDVKM. The DNA for the CDR3 is TGTGCCAGCAGTTCCAGGACTAGCGCGGCGAACACCGGGGAGCTGTTTTTT. Translating gives CASSSRTSAANTGELFF.

The sample holds many counts of this clonotype. The V gene is TRBV7-2, the J gene TRBJ2-7; no clear D. The germline V gene encodes CDR1 SGHTA and CDR2 FQGNSA. Trimming pared 5 bases from V and 1 base from J, leaving 15 bases between. The CDR3 loop spans 15 amino acids. The CDR3 reads CASSPTALGSYEQYF. The DNA of the CDR3 is TGTGCCAGCAGCCCCACGGCACTCGGATCCTACGAGCAGTACTTC. The full variable domain, rest sourced from reference TRBV7-2 and TRBJ2-7, is GAGVSQSPSNKVTEKGKDVELRCDPISGHTALYWYRQSLGQGLEFLIYFQGNSAPDKSGLPSDRFSAERTGGSVSTLTIQRTQQEDSAVYLCASSPTALGSYEQYFGPGTRLTVT.

This clonotype was recorded once. Just one base apart from a much larger clone, this may be a read error. The chain joins TRBV2 to TRBJ2-5; D not resolved. This CDR3 has 15 residues. CDR1 is SNHLY and CDR2 is FYNNEI in the germline V gene. V was cut by 8 bases and J by 2 bases, with 18 bases left in between. The chain's CDR3 is CASRQDRYDQETQYF. CDR3 coding DNA: TGTGCCAGCCGCCAAGATCGGTACGATCAAGAGACCCAGTACTTC.

This clonotype occurred many times. This chain uses TRBV10-1 with TRBJ2-2; D is unresolved. Trimming pared 4 bases from V and 3 bases from J, leaving 9 bases between. The CDR3 covers 14 residues. Germline V gives CDR1 WNHNN, CDR2 SYGVQD (reference sequence). CDR3 sequence reads: CASSGFRDTGELFF. Here the CDR3 DNA reads TGCGCCAGCAGTGGATTTCGGGACACCGGGGAGCTGTTTTTT.